A selection of T cell receptor beta chains follows, all from one sample in a study of blood T cell repertoires in COVID-19. TCRdb's table, derived via immunoSEQ multiplex PCR, lists solely in-frame clones and lacks some. Of about 210,000 clones in the sample, 84% are singletons; the top ten hold about 3.3%. The specimen sequenced was PBMCs or T cells enriched from blood (not recorded which). The receptors derive from a woman aged 25 to 45 who had been exposed to COVID-19. Both conserved end residues are part of each CDR3. A D gene is named only where the DNA matches it firmly.

cdr3_aa | v_call | d_call
CASSQGQSSSYNSPLHF | TRBV6-6 | TRBD1
CSVEGGTLEQGAFF | TRBV29-1 | -
CASSPDMGRGEKLFF | TRBV27 | TRBD1
CASSPIDPRKLNEKLFF | TRBV3-1/TRBV3-2 | -
CASSPSMNTEAFF | TRBV19 | -
CASSLPTVGAQPQHF | TRBV28 | -
CASSPLGGEAFF | TRBV19 | -
CASSKGGPGTNADEQFF | TRBV21-1 | -
CASSRDRYSYEQYF | TRBV3-1/TRBV3-2 | TRBD1
CASSLAQSNEQYF | TRBV7-9 | -
CASSDSGQGWDGYTF | TRBV6-4 | TRBD1
CAISPDYQTGNEQFF | TRBV10-3 | -
CASSLGRNEKLFF | TRBV12-3/TRBV12-4 | -
CASSAISNQPQHF | TRBV7-8 | -
CASSLGPSSGGGNEQFF | TRBV5-1 | TRBD2
CASDNGQASYEQYF | TRBV10-1 | TRBD1
CASSETRLQGTDTQYF | TRBV6-1 | -
CASSRLGHYTGELFF | TRBV14 | -
CASIPGTGRNTIYF | TRBV6-5 | TRBD1
CAISGDGREAFF | TRBV10-3 | -
CASSVALTSGGAGSTDTQYF | TRBV10-1 | TRBD2
CASSFNYEQYF | TRBV7-9 | -
CASSYAELANYGYTF | TRBV6-5 | -
CASSFLQGLNTEAFF | TRBV5-6 | TRBD1
CASSYGTGTGNTIYF | TRBV6-5 | TRBD1
CASLSGGSSFHINYGYTF | TRBV7-9 | -
CASSAAVRNTEAFF | TRBV9 | -
CASSLSNSGKNTEAFF | TRBV27 | -
CASSAGGPYGYTF | TRBV6-2/TRBV6-3 | TRBD1
CASSWPPSHNEQFF | TRBV13 | -
CASSQQGANTEAFF | TRBV5-1 | TRBD1
CASSSEPQIPYGYTF | TRBV7-6 | -
CASSGGGGQPQHF | TRBV10-1 | -
CASSEGTWGGGYNEQFF | TRBV2 | -